This entry is about one T cell receptor (beta chain). Its antigen remains unknown. Each CDR3 protein is one row after TCRdb ran MiXCR on the 5' RACE reads. The sample has fewer than 400,000 distinct CDR3 sequences; about 15% are singletons. This sample stems from a study of CD8 T cells in ankylosing spondylitis. Study conclusions and caveats: What seemed typical of ankylosing spondylitis blood was a TCR beta motif built from eight highly homologous variants. In the blood and synovial fluid of reactive arthritis, some motif variants had been previously reported.

V lost 1 base, J lost 7 bases, and 12 bases stayed unmatched. This CDR3 has 18 residues. The sequence was obtained from a male donor with ankylosing spondylitis or in good health (not recorded which). The sequencing sample was made of blood, either unsorted or a sorted T cell fraction (not recorded which). The genes are TRBV12-3 or TRBV12-4 and TRBJ2-2; 10 positions agree with TRBD2. This chain's CDR3 is CASSLVSLLAGVNGELFF. DNA for the CDR3: TGTGCCAGCAGTTTAGTATCTCTCCTAGCGGGAGTGAACGGGGAGCTGTTTTTT.